The 14 T cell receptor beta chains below were found in one sample sequenced in a study of shared clonotypes between healthy human individuals (TCRdb year 2020). Library creation used the immunoSEQ multiplex PCR assay. The immuneACCESS repertoire file appears here via TCRdb, limited to in-frame rearrangements. These files lack a portion of the clones; in checked studies, under half of the deficit traces to unresolved V genes, and the cause of the others is not known. A total of some 1.1 million clones appear in this sample, about 80% of them only once. Over 0.8% of the sample lies in the top ten. Sequencing used memory CD4+ T cells from PBMCs. What the cell subset or site label conveys for this sample: CD45RA-negative fraction. The receptors come from a man aged 18 to 35 in good health. Some clones in this sample may be carry-over from other donors' samples.

V and J are TRBV10-1 and TRBJ2-3; TRBD1 matches at 11 bases. With 5 bases clipped from V and 5 bases from J, the junction kept 9 bases outside the gene matches. This CDR3 region has 16 residues. CDR1 and CDR2 from the germline V gene are WNHNN and SYGVQD (reference sequence). This CDR3 is CASSSGQGAHEDTQYF. CDR3 in DNA: TGCGCCAGCAGTTCTGGACAGGGGGCGCATGAAGATACGCAGTATTTT.

V gene TRBV28 combines with J gene TRBJ1-5; D is ambiguous. The CDR3 sequence is 12 residues long. Trimming removed 6 bases at V and 7 bases at J, with 10 bases between. The germline V gene encodes CDR1 MDHEN and CDR2 SYDVKM. The CDR3 loop reads CASSSIYQPQHF. In DNA form, the CDR3 reads TGTGCCAGCAGCTCAATTTACCAGCCCCAGCATTTT.

This clone was observed once. Other nucleotide sequences from this sample produce the same CDR3. The V gene is TRBV7-9, the J gene TRBJ2-7; tentatively, D is TRBD2 (6 bases). Germline CDR1 SEHNR, CDR2 FQNEAQ (reference sequence). V lost 5 bases and J lost 3, with 14 bases in between. This CDR3 contains 14 residues. CDR3 coding DNA: TGTGCCAGCAGCCCCTCGGGACTGAGCTACGAGCAGTACTTC. Protein: CASSPSGLSYEQYF.

This chain joins TRBV11-3 and TRBJ2-7; D is perhaps TRBD1 (6 bases). The germline CDR1 and CDR2 sequences are SGHNT and YENEEA. Trimming took off 5 bases at V and 2 bases at J, with 10 bases between the two ends. This CDR3 contains 13 residues. The CDR3, as DNA: TGTGCCAGCAGCCGCGGACAGACCTACGAGCAGTACTTC. Amino acid sequence: CASSRGQTYEQYF.

The V call is TRBV15, the J call TRBJ1-2, with D uncertain. Germline CDR1 and CDR2: LNHNV and YYDKDF (reference sequence). V gave up 3 bases and J gave up 7 bases, with 15 bases separating them. This CDR3 spans 14 amino acids. DNA of the CDR3: TGTGCCACCAGCAGTCGCAGATTCGATGCTGGCTACACCTTC. This sequence encodes CATSSRRFDAGYTF.

The chain carries TRBV5-1 and TRBJ2-1, with 8 bases lining up with TRBD1. Looked up from germline, CDR1 is SGHRS and CDR2 is YFSETQ. V shed 4 bases and J 4 bases; nucleotides not matched to a gene: 4. CDR3 length: 14 residues. DNA for the CDR3: TGCGCCAGCAGCAAGGACAGGGAATACAATGAGCAGTTCTTC. As protein: CASSKDREYNEQFF.

The chain combines TRBV29-1 with TRBJ2-3, with D possibly matching TRBD2 (5 bases). Between the trimmed V and J ends, which lost 6 bases and 10 bases, there was a span of 11 bases. The CDR3 is 10 amino acids. Germline loops: CDR1 SQVTM, CDR2 ANQGSEA. DNA of the CDR3: TGCAGCGTCACGGGGAATTCGCAGTATTTT. It codes for CSVTGNSQYF.

V is TRBV28 and J is TRBJ1-3, with a tentative D call TRBD1 (6 bases). V lost 4 bases to trimming and J lost 2 bases, with 15 bases between them. CDR3 length equals 16 residues. Germline V gives CDR1 MDHEN, CDR2 SYDVKM. The CDR3 DNA follows: TGTGCCAGCAGTTCGTTACAGGGAAACGCTGGAAACACCATATATTTT. It translates to CASSSLQGNAGNTIYF.

Concerning this clone: At the DNA level, this CDR3 is encoded by other sequences in the same sample as well. The CDR3 loop is CASSTGTLNEQFF. The CDR3 DNA reads as TGCGCCAGCAGCACCGGGACCCTCAATGAGCAGTTCTTC. J is TRBJ2-1 and V is TRBV5-1; TRBD1 or TRBD2 may be the D gene (5 bases each). The CDR3 sequence is 13 residues long. The germline CDR1 and CDR2 sequences are SGHRS and YFSETQ. With 4 bases removed from V and 6 bases from J, the gap between germline ends came to 11 bases.

V usage is TRBV6-1 and J usage is TRBJ2-5; possible D gene TRBD2, 6 bases. Germline V gene data show CDR1 as MNHNS and CDR2 as SASEGT. Trimming cost V 4 bases and J 1 base, with 22 bases left between them. This CDR3 has 18 residues. CDR3 DNA: TGTGCCAGCAGTGGGGGCGTTGGGGGGAGCCGTGGCCAAGAGACCCAGTACTTC. Amino acids: CASSGGVGGSRGQETQYF.

The V call is TRBV6-1, the J call TRBJ2-3; 8 bases match TRBD2. Trimming at V came to 5 bases and at J to 5 bases, leaving 9 bases not matched to a gene. Germline V gives CDR1 MNHNS, CDR2 SASEGT. The CDR3 runs 15 residues. CDR3 nucleotide sequence: TGTGCCAGCAGTCAACAAAATGCGGGGGGAGATACGCAGTATTTT. Encoded protein: CASSQQNAGGDTQYF.

CDR3 in DNA: TGTGCCAGCAGCTTGGGACTAGCGGGAGTAATTGGGGTCGAGACCCAGTACTTC. Protein product: CASSLGLAGVIGVETQYF. The chain recombines TRBV5-4 with TRBJ2-5; 12 positions agree with TRBD2. CDR3 length: 18 residues. The germline V gene has CDR1 SGHNT and CDR2 YYREEE (reference sequence). With 0 bases clipped from V and 5 bases from J, the junction kept 11 bases outside the gene matches.

The rearrangement links TRBV7-2 to TRBJ1-2; D ambiguous. Germline CDR1 is SGHTA and CDR2 is FQGNSA. The V end lost 1 base, the J end lost 3 bases, and 9 bases lay between the germline ends. The CDR3 is 14 amino acids. The CDR3 loop is CASSLGEGYYGYTF. The CDR3 coding sequence is TGTGCCAGCAGCTTAGGCGAAGGGTACTATGGCTACACCTTC.

This clone was counted between two and nine times. This chain links TRBV2 with TRBJ1-3; D not certain. Trimming cost V 9 bases and J 0 bases, with 12 bases left between them. The CDR3 is made up of 14 amino acids. Looked up from germline, CDR1 is SNHLY and CDR2 is FYNNEI. CDR3 sequence reads: CASNLQSSGNTIYF. The CDR3 region has the DNA TGTGCCAGTAATTTACAGAGCTCTGGAAACACCATATATTTT.